The TCR beta chain under discussion was sequenced for a study of blood T cell repertoires in COVID-19. Study information: The origin of the acute and convalescent COVID-19 samples was the United States, Italy and Spain. T cells, B-cell-depleted T cells, or PBMCs provided the cDNA or gDNA that served as material.

Source study methods: Nucleated cell counts were estimated from reference gene primer amplification. Produced via immunoSEQ multiplex PCR; TCRdb's table is partial and in-frame only. The V and J calls and the clone size are those of that table, but D and trimming were determined from the DNA. The sample has approximately 100,000 clones, about 90% seen once. The V and J ends lost 4 bases and 3 bases, in that order; junction bases with no gene match: 11. CDR3 length equals 16 residues. Germline loops: CDR1 SGHTA, CDR2 FQGNSA. The sequencing input was peripheral blood. The V gene is TRBV7-2, the J gene TRBJ2-7, with 8 nucleotides matching TRBD2. The sequence derives from a man aged 50 to 60 with acute or convalescent COVID-19. This CDR3 is CASSYRGLAGRYEQYF. The CDR3, as DNA: TGTGCCAGCAGCTATAGAGGGCTAGCGGGCCGCTACGAGCAGTACTTC.